The 9 T cell receptor beta chains below come from one sample, sequenced in a study of beta chain features in type 1 diabetes. Since all of the isolated RNA was reverse transcribed, expressed TCRB transcripts were what got sequenced. Sequenced by immunoSEQ multiplex PCR; TCRdb stores in-frame clones only, minus some. The profile shows hundreds of thousands of clones, roughly 13% of them singletons. The sequenced sample was naive CD4+ T cells from blood. The receptors here all came from a man aged 18 to 30 in good health.

This clone has only a few counts. The V and J genes are TRBV7-2 and TRBJ2-2; TRBD2 might be the D (6 bases). V lost 5 bases, J lost 5 bases, and 12 bases lay in between. Germline lookup yields CDR1 SGHTA and CDR2 FQGNSA. There are 14 residues in the CDR3. CDR3 residues: CASSDYGGTGELFF. The CDR3 nucleotides read TGTGCCAGCAGCGACTACGGAGGGACCGGGGAGCTGTTTTTT.

CDR3 amino acids: CASSLGASTDTQYF. DNA for the CDR3: TGTGCCAGCAGCTTAGGAGCCAGCACAGATACGCAGTATTTT. The rearrangement joins TRBV7-2 to TRBJ2-3, with no clear D. V was shortened by 1 base and J by 0 bases, with 5 bases between the two germline ends. Per the germline V gene, CDR1 is SGHTA and CDR2 is FQGNSA. The CDR3 extends over 14 amino acids.

Remarks on this clone: A junction boundary mismatches the germline segment, possibly from a read error. This chain connects TRBV15 to TRBJ2-1; 8 nucleotides line up with TRBD1. Germline-derived CDR1 and CDR2 are LNHNV and YYDKDF (reference sequence). The length of the CDR3 is 14 residues. As DNA, the CDR3 is TGTGCCACCAGCAGAGATCCGAGTACAGGGGGTATGATCTTC. Protein product: CATSRDPSTGGMIF.

The V and J genes are TRBV19 and TRBJ2-7; weak D call: TRBD1 (5 bases). V was cut by 2 bases and J by 6 bases, with 11 bases left in between. CDR1 is LNHDA, CDR2 SQIVND, per germline (reference sequence). The CDR3 has 13 residues. The CDR3 DNA sequence: TGTGCCAGTAGTATATCAGGGTTTGGCGAGCAGTACTTC. This sequence encodes CASSISGFGEQYF.

This chain uses TRBV18 with TRBJ2-7; D remains ambiguous. The germline V and J ends were trimmed by 2 bases and 6 bases, with 14 bases remaining between them. Looked up from germline, CDR1 is KGHSH and CDR2 is LQKENI. The CDR3 consists of 14 residues. This CDR3 reads CASSPSSGSGEQYF. The CDR3 DNA follows: TGTGCCAGCTCACCATCCTCCGGGTCGGGCGAGCAGTACTTC.

The chain recombines TRBV4-2 with TRBJ1-2; the match to TRBD1 covers 7 bases. Germline values: CDR1 LGHNA, CDR2 YNFKEQ. With V trimmed by 3 bases and J by 3 bases, 7 bases remained unmatched. The CDR3 totals 15 residues. The CDR3 is CASSHTNRGHYGYTF. CDR3 sequence (DNA): TGTGCCAGCAGCCACACAAACAGGGGACACTATGGCTACACCTTC.

This clone has just a few counts. The gene calls are TRBV7-2 and TRBJ2-4; TRBD1 might be the D (6 bases). V shed 4 bases and J shed 3 bases, with 19 bases lying between them. Germline CDR1 reads SGHTA; CDR2 reads FQGNSA. This CDR3 region has 17 residues. CDR3 DNA: TGTGCCAGCAGCTCCCTCCAAGGGGGTTATGGCAAAAACATTCAGTACTTC. The encoded protein is CASSSLQGGYGKNIQYF. Full variable domain (remainder filled in from reference TRBV7-2 and TRBJ2-4): GAGVSQSPSNKVTEKGKDVELRCDPISGHTALYWYRQSLGQGLEFLIYFQGNSAPDKSGLPSDRFSAERTGGSVSTLTIQRTQQEDSAVYLCASSSLQGGYGKNIQYFGAGTRLSVL.

The V gene is TRBV5-1, the J gene TRBJ2-7; TRBD2 agrees at 7 bases. Germline V gene lookup returns CDR1 SGHRS and CDR2 YFSETQ. This CDR3 has 14 residues. With 4 bases clipped from V and 2 bases from J, the junction kept 6 bases outside the gene matches. CDR3 coding DNA: TGCGCCAGCAGCCGGGACTATACCGCCTACGAGCAGTACTTC. It codes for CASSRDYTAYEQYF.

The chain combines TRBV7-2 with TRBJ1-3, with D perhaps matching TRBD1 (5 bases). Germline V gives CDR1 SGHTA, CDR2 FQGNSA. The CDR3 is made up of 15 amino acids. V was trimmed by 5 bases and J by 0 bases, leaving 11 bases between them. The CDR3 DNA reads TGTGCCAGCAGCCTTACAGGTCTCTCTGGAAACACCATATATTTT. Translation: CASSLTGLSGNTIYF.